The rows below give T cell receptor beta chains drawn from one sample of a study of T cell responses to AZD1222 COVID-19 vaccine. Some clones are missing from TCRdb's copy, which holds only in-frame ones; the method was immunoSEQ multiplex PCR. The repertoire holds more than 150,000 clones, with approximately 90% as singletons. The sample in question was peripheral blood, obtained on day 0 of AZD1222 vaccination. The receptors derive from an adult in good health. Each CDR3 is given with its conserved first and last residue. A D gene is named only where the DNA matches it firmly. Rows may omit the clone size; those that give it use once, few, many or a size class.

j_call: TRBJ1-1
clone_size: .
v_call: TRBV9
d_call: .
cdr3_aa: CASSVLGANTEAFF
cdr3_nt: TGTGCCAGCAGCGTACTCGGAGCAAACACTGAAGCTTTCTTT

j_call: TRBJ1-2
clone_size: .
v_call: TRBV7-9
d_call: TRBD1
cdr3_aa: CASSLAGDSNLGYTF
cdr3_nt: TGTGCCAGCAGCCTAGCAGGGGACAGTAATCTGGGCTACACCTTC

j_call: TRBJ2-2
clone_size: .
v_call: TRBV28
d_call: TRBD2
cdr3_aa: CASSLGTTLTGELFF
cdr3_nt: TGTGCCAGCAGTCTCGGGACTACCCTCACCGGGGAGCTGTTTTTT

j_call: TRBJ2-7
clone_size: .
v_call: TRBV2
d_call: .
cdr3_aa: CASFEARSYEQYF
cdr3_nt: TGTGCCAGCTTCGAGGCCCGCTCCTACGAGCAGTACTTC

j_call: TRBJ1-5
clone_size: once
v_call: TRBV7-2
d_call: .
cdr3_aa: CASSLVHGSNQPQHF
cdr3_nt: TGTGCCAGCAGCTTAGTTCACGGTAGCAATCAGCCCCAGCATTTT

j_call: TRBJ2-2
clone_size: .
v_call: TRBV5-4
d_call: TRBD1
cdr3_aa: CASSPGDRGGTGELFF
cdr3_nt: TGTGCCAGCAGCCCCGGGGACAGGGGGGGGACCGGGGAGCTGTTTTTT

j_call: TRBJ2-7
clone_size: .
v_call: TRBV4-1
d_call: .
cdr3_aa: CASSQEILFSYEQYF
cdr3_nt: TGCGCCAGCAGCCAAGAAATCTTGTTCTCCTACGAGCAGTACTTC

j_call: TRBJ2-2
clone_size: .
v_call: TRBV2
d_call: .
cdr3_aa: CASSYLAGTGELFF
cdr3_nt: TGTGCCAGCAGTTATCTGGCGGGCACCGGGGAGCTGTTTTTT

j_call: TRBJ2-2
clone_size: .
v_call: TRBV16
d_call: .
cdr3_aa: CASSQVVVNTGELFF
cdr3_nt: TGTGCCAGCAGCCAGGTTGTAGTGAACACCGGGGAGCTGTTTTTT

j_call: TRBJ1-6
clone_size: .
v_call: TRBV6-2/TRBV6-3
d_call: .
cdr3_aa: CASSPFNSPLHF
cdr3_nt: TGTGCCAGCAGTCCCTTCAATTCACCCCTCCACTTT

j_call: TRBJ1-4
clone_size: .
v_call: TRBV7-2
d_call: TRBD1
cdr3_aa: CASSLQPTGDNEKLFF
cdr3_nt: TGTGCCAGCAGCTTACAACCCACAGGGGATAATGAAAAACTGTTTTTT

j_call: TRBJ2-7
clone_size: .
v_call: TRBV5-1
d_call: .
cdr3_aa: CASRRDRSQGYEQYF
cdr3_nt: TGCGCCAGCAGACGTGACAGGTCCCAAGGCTACGAGCAGTACTTC

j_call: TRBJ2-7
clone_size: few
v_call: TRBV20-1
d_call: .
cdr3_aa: CSASPMPKRQVFYEQYF
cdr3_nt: TGCAGTGCTAGTCCAATGCCCAAAAGACAGGTCTTCTACGAGCAGTACTTC